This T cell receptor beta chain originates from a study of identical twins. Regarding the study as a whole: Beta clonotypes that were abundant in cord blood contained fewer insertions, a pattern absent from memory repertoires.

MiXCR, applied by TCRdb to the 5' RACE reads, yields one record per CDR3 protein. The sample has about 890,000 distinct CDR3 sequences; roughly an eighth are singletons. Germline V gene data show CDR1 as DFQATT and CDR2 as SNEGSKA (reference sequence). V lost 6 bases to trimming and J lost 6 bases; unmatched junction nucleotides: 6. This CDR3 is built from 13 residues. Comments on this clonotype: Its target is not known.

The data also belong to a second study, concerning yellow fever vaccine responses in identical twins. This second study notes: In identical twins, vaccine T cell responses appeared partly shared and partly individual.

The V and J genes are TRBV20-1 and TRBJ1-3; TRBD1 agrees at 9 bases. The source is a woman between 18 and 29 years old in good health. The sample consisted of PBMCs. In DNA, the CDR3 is TGCAGTGCCAGGGACAGGGAAGAAAACACCATATATTTT. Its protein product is CSARDREENTIYF.